This TCR beta chain originates from a study of T cell responses to AZD1222 COVID-19 vaccine. The overall study: Second-dose groups at about 4 or about 12 weeks were pooled. Overall study results and limits: Nearly half of the spike-specific TCRs reportedly recognize variant regions that carry no mutations. Donors were mostly white British, more females; clonal diversity possibly underestimated. Repertoire sampling occurred only after the peak T cell response.

Details on this clone: Its antigen remains unidentified.

Per the germline V gene, CDR1 is SNHLY and CDR2 is FYNNEI. V lost 6 bases and J 4 bases, leaving 12 bases between the germline ends. The CDR3 consists of 13 residues. Clones were read by immunoSEQ multiplex PCR, and TCRdb kept only the in-frame ones, dropping some. The sample yields over 85,000 clones, approximately 90% seen once. The receptor was derived from an adult in good health. The rearrangement links TRBV2 to TRBJ1-1; D unresolved. The starting material was peripheral blood, obtained on day 0 of AZD1222 vaccination. The CDR3 sequence is CASRYPPSTEAFF. The CDR3, as DNA: TGTGCCAGCAGGTACCCTCCGAGCACTGAAGCTTTCTTT.